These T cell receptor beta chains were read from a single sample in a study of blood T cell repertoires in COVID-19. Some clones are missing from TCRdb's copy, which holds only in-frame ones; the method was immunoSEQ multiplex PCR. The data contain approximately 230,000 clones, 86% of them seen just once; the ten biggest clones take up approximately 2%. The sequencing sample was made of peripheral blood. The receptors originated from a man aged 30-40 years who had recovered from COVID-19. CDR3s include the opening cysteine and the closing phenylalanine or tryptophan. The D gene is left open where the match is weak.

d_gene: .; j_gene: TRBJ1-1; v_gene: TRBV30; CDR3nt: TGTGCCTGGTCCGACAGATGGGACACTGAAGCTTTCTTT; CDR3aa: CAWSDRWDTEAFF
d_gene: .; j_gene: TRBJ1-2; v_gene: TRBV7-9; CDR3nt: TGTGCCAGCAGTACGGGGGATTTGGGCTACACCTTC; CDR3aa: CASSTGDLGYTF
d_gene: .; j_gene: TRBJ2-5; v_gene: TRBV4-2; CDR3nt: TGTGCCAGCAGTCTAACCTCTGGGCTCGAAGAGACCCAGTACTTC; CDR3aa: CASSLTSGLEETQYF
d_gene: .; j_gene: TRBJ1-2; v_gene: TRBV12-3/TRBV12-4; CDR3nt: TGTGCCAGCACCCAAGGGGATTATGGCTACACCTTC; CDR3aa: CASTQGDYGYTF
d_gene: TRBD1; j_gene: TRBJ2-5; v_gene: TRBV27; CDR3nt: TGTGCCAGCAGTCCCTGGACAGGGGGAGAGACCCAGTACTTC; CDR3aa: CASSPWTGGETQYF
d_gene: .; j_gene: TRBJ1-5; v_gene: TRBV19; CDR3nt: TGTGCCAGTACCGTTAGACAGTCCCAGCGCAATCAGCCCCAGCATTTT; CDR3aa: CASTVRQSQRNQPQHF
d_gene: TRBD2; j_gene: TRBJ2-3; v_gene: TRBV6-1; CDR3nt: TGTGCCAGCAGTGTTATCCCGGGACTAGCGGTCACAGATACGCAGTATTTT; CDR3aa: CASSVIPGLAVTDTQYF
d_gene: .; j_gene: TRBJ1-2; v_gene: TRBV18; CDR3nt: TGTGCCAGCTCACCAACCAATCCAGAAAACTATGGCTACACCTTC; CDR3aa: CASSPTNPENYGYTF
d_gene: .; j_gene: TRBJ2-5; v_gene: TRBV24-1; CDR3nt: TGTGCCACTGCCGACCCAGGAGGTGGAGAGACCCAGTACTTC; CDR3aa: CATADPGGGETQYF
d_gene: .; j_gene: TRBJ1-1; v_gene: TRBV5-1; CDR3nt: TGCGCCAGCAGCATAGGACATGCAGCTGAAGCTTTCTTT; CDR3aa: CASSIGHAAEAFF
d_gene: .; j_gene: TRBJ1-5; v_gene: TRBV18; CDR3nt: TGTGCCAGCTCACTAAACAGGGACCAGACGGGCAATCAGCCCCAGCATTTT; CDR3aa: CASSLNRDQTGNQPQHF
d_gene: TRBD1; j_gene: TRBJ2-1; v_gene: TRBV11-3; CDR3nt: TGTGCCAGCAGCCCTGGACAGGGGATTATGGGGAATGAGCAGTTCTTC; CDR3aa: CASSPGQGIMGNEQFF
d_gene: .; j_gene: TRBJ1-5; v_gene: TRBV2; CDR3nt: TGTGCCAGCGGGGGGGACGGTAATCAGCCCCAGCATTTT; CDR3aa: CASGGDGNQPQHF
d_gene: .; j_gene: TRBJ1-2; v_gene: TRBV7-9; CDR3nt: TGTGCCAGCAGCTTAGGGGGCAGTACAATACTGTATGGCTACACCTTC; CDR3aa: CASSLGGSTILYGYTF
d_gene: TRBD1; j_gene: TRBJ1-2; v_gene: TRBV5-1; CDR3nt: TGCGCCAGTGGGGGACAGGGACATCAAATCTATGGCTACACCTTC; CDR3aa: CASGGQGHQIYGYTF
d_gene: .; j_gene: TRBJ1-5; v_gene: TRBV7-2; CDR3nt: TGTGCCAGCAGCTCCCGACAGGGCAATCAGCCCCAGCATTTT; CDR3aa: CASSSRQGNQPQHF
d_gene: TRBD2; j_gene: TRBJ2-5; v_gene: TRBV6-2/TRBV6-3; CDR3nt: TGTGCCAGCAGTTACCAGTATCTAGCGGACCAAGAGACCCAGTACTTC; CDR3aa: CASSYQYLADQETQYF
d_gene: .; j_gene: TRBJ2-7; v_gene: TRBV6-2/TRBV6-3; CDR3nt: TGTGCCAGCAGTTACTCGATTGGGTTCAGGGACGAGCAGTACTTC; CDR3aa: CASSYSIGFRDEQYF
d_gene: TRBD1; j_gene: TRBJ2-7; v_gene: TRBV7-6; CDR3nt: TGTGCCAGCAGCTTAGGAGACAGGGACGTCTCCTACGAGCAGTACTTC; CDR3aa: CASSLGDRDVSYEQYF
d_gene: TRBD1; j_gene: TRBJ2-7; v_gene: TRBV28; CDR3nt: TGTGCCAGCAGTCGACGGGACAGACAAAGGGGGTCGTACTTC; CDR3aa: CASSRRDRQRGSYF
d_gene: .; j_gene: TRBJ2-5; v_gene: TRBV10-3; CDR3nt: TGTGCCATCAGGTCAGGGGGGTACCAAGAGACCCAGTACTTC; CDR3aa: CAIRSGGYQETQYF
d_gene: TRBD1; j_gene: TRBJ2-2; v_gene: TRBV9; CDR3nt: TGTGCCAGCGGACAGGGACCGAACACCGGGGAGCTGTTTTTT; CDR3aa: CASGQGPNTGELFF
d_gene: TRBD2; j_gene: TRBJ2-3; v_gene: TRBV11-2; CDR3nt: TGTGCCAGCAGCTTAGTAGGTCTAGCGGAAAGCACAGATACGCAGTATTTT; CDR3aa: CASSLVGLAESTDTQYF